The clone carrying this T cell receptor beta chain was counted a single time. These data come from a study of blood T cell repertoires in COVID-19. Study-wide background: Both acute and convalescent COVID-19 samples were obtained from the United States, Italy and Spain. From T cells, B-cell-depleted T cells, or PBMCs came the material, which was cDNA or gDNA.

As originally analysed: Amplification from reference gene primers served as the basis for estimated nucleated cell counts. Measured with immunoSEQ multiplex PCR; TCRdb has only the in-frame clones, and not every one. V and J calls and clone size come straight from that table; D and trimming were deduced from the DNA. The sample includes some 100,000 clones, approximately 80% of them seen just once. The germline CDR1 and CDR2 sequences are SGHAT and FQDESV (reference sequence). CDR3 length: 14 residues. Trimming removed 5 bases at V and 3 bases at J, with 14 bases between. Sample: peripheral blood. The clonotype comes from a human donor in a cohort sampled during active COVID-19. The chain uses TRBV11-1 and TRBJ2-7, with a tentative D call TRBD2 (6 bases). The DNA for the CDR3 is TGTGCCAGCAGCCTCCTCCCCGGGGGCTACGAGCAGTACTTC. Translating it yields CASSLLPGGYEQYF. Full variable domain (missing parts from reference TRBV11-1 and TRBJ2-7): EAEVAQSPRYKITEKSQAVAFWCDPISGHATLYWYRQILGQGPELLVQFQDESVVDDSQLPKDRFSAERLKGVDSTLKIQPAELGDSAMYLCASSLLPGGYEQYFGPGTRLTVT.